These T cell receptor beta chains were read from a single sample in a study of graft-versus-host responses after intestinal transplantation. Only in-frame clones appear in the TCRdb table, and some are missing; sequencing was by immunoSEQ multiplex PCR. The sample shows around 110,000 clones, approximately 90% of them seen only once. Their recognized antigens are unknown. The source was unstimulated CD4+ T cells sorted from spleen or lymph node cells, collected before transplant. These receptor sequences come from a human donor who was the organ donor for an intestinal transplant. Each CDR3 is given with its conserved first and last residue. A D gene is named only where the DNA matches it firmly. Clone sizes are given selectively: once, few, many, or a class where the clone is expanded.

cdr3_aa cdr3_nt j_call v_call d_call clone_size
CASSPRGASDYGYTF TGTGCCAGCAGCCCTAGGGGGGCGTCAGACTATGGCTACACCTTC TRBJ1-2 TRBV11-2 NA NA
CASSLNRAGDNEQFF TGTGCCAGCAGCTTAAACCGTGCCGGGGACAATGAGCAGTTCTTC TRBJ2-1 TRBV7-9 NA NA
CAWSAGGAWFGYTF TGTGCCTGGAGTGCCGGGGGCGCGTGGTTTGGCTACACCTTC TRBJ1-2 TRBV30 NA NA
CASSVADYGYTF TGTGCCAGCAGTGTGGCGGACTATGGCTACACCTTC TRBJ1-2 TRBV2 NA NA
CASSLVRSLPNTGELFF TGCGCCAGCAGCTTGGTAAGGTCCCTACCGAACACCGGGGAGCTGTTTTTT TRBJ2-2 TRBV5-1 NA NA
CASSPGTWETQYF TGTGCCAGTAGCCCGGGGACGTGGGAGACCCAGTACTTC TRBJ2-5 TRBV19 NA once
CASSKTVGGELFF TGTGCCAGTAGTAAAACCGTAGGCGGGGAGCTGTTTTTT TRBJ2-2 TRBV19 NA NA
CASSTGDRGYEQYF TGTGCCAGCAGTACGGGGGACAGGGGCTACGAGCAGTACTTC TRBJ2-7 TRBV6-1 TRBD1 NA
CASSLEAGGSYNEQFF TGCGCCAGCAGCTTGGAAGCGGGGGGGTCCTACAATGAGCAGTTCTTC TRBJ2-1 TRBV5-1 TRBD2 NA
CASSWFTGSIEMPQHF TGTGCCAGCAGCTGGTTTACGGGGTCGATAGAAATGCCCCAGCATTTT TRBJ1-5 TRBV5-8 NA NA
CALQGGLIF TGTGCCCTTCAGGGAGGCCTAATCTTC TRBJ2-1 TRBV6-1 NA NA
CASSVDSWTSGRVRDEQFF TGTGCCAGCAGCGTAGATAGCTGGACTAGCGGGAGGGTGAGGGATGAGCAGTTCTTC TRBJ2-1 TRBV9 TRBD2 NA
CASSVAGGGLITDTQYF TGTGCCAGCAGCGTAGCGGGAGGGGGGTTGATCACAGATACGCAGTATTTT TRBJ2-3 TRBV9 TRBD2 NA
CASSLPRDYLSTDTQYF TGCGCCAGCAGCTTGCCTCGAGACTACCTTAGCACAGATACGCAGTATTTT TRBJ2-3 TRBV5-1 NA NA
CATTGTGSNGYTF TGTGCCACCACCGGGACAGGGTCAAATGGCTACACCTTC TRBJ1-2 TRBV27 TRBD1 NA
CASKRTGDNNEQFF TGTGCCAGCAAACGGACAGGGGACAACAATGAGCAGTTCTTC TRBJ2-1 TRBV2 TRBD1 NA
CASSLGLAGTHEQYF TGTGCCAGCAGCTTGGGGTTAGCGGGGACCCACGAGCAGTACTTC TRBJ2-7 TRBV5-6 TRBD2 NA
CASSLAGSGRAYTDTQYF TGCGCCAGCAGCTTGGCCGGGAGCGGGAGGGCTTACACAGATACGCAGTATTTT TRBJ2-3 TRBV5-1 TRBD2 NA
CASSVGLVVTDTQYF TGTGCCAGCAGCGTAGGACTAGTAGTCACAGATACGCAGTATTTT TRBJ2-3 TRBV5-4 TRBD2 NA
CASRRQGYPRRTDTQYF TGTGCCAGCAGACGACAGGGCTACCCTCGTCGCACAGATACGCAGTATTTT TRBJ2-3 TRBV27 TRBD1 NA
CASSQEPQGSEQFF TGCGCCAGCAGCCAAGAACCCCAGGGGAGTGAGCAGTTCTTC TRBJ2-1 TRBV4-1 NA NA
CASTLFGIGGGSEAFF TGTGCCAGCACCTTATTCGGCATCGGGGGCGGTTCTGAAGCTTTCTTT TRBJ1-1 TRBV7-2 NA NA
CASSHPQGDPGELFF TGCGCCAGCAGCCATCCCCAGGGGGATCCCGGGGAGCTGTTTTTT TRBJ2-2 TRBV4-1 TRBD1 NA
CASSFPGSNTGELFF TGCGCCAGCAGCTTCCCGGGATCGAACACCGGGGAGCTGTTTTTT TRBJ2-2 TRBV5-1 NA NA
CSVEDRPQGSGANVLTF TGCAGCGTTGAAGATCGGCCCCAGGGGTCTGGGGCCAACGTCCTGACTTTC TRBJ2-6 TRBV29-1 NA NA
CATSRDKRKLSYNEQFF TGTGCCACCAGCAGAGATAAGCGGAAATTATCCTACAATGAGCAGTTCTTC TRBJ2-1 TRBV15 NA NA
CASSLYYEQYF TGTGCCAGCAGCTTATACTACGAGCAGTACTTC TRBJ2-7 TRBV7-2 NA NA
CAWSVLGESQGANEQYF TGTGCCTGGAGTGTACTTGGGGAGAGCCAGGGGGCTAACGAGCAGTACTTC TRBJ2-7 TRBV30 TRBD1 once
CASSWRRLNQETQYF TGTGCCAGCAGTTGGCGGAGGTTGAACCAAGAGACCCAGTACTTC TRBJ2-5 TRBV6-5 NA NA
CASSQPGRDRGYNEQFF TGCGCCAGCAGCCAACCAGGACGGGACAGAGGGTACAATGAGCAGTTCTTC TRBJ2-1 TRBV4-1 TRBD1 NA
CASSIGAGLGETQYF TGTGCCAGTAGTATTGGAGCGGGTTTAGGGGAGACCCAGTACTTC TRBJ2-5 TRBV19 NA NA
CASSPPGEYEQYF TGTGCCAGCTCACCCCCCGGGGAATACGAGCAGTACTTC TRBJ2-7 TRBV18 NA NA
CASSFLANTEAFF TGTGCCAGCAGTTTCCTAGCGAACACTGAAGCTTTCTTT TRBJ1-1 TRBV14 NA NA
CASSLLGFSGNTIYF TGTGCCAGCAGCTTGTTGGGGTTTTCTGGAAACACCATATATTTT TRBJ1-3 TRBV5-6 NA few
CASSLGLAGSYEQYF TGTGCCAGCAGCTTGGGACTAGCGGGTTCCTACGAGCAGTACTTC TRBJ2-7 TRBV7-2 TRBD2 NA
CASSLSADRRPPGWKTQYF TGTGCCAGCAGTTTATCGGCCGACAGAAGGCCCCCCGGATGGAAGACCCAGTACTTC TRBJ2-5 TRBV28 NA NA
CASSLTGTGEAFF TGTGCCAGCAGCCTTACCGGGACAGGAGAAGCTTTCTTT TRBJ1-1 TRBV28 TRBD1 NA
CASSSVADRAGELFF TGTGCCAGCAGTTCGGTGGCAGACCGCGCCGGGGAGCTGTTTTTT TRBJ2-2 TRBV28 NA NA
CASSPGQGNQPQHF TGTGCCAGCAGTCCTGGACAGGGCAATCAGCCCCAGCATTTT TRBJ1-5 TRBV28 TRBD1 NA
CASSYPGGQGIVEQYF TGTGCCAGCAGCTATCCCGGTGGACAGGGCATCGTCGAGCAGTACTTC TRBJ2-7 TRBV5-4 TRBD1 NA
CASSLALAGAGVTDTQYF TGCGCCAGCAGCTTGGCCCTAGCGGGAGCTGGTGTAACAGATACGCAGTATTTT TRBJ2-3 TRBV5-1 TRBD2 NA
CAWKTTLTIYF TGTGCCTGGAAAACGACTCTCACCATATATTTT TRBJ1-3 TRBV30 NA once
CASSLGRGEGDTQYF TGTGCCAGCAGCTTAGGAAGAGGGGAAGGAGATACGCAGTATTTT TRBJ2-3 TRBV11-3 NA few
CASSYEAGAQETQYF TGTGCCAGCAGTTACGAAGCGGGAGCCCAAGAGACCCAGTACTTC TRBJ2-5 TRBV6-5 TRBD2 once
CAIRDPTGVRDMNTEAFF TGTGCCATCAGAGATCCTACAGGGGTCAGGGACATGAACACTGAAGCTTTCTTT TRBJ1-1 TRBV10-3 TRBD1 NA
CASSSPGTGMNTEAFF TGTGCCAGCAGCTCCCCCGGGACGGGGATGAACACTGAAGCTTTCTTT TRBJ1-1 TRBV11-2 NA NA
CASTPTGPNSNQPQHF TGTGCCAGTACCCCGACAGGGCCCAATAGCAATCAGCCCCAGCATTTT TRBJ1-5 TRBV19 TRBD1 NA
CAWSGQAPREAFF TGTGCCTGGAGTGGACAGGCTCCCCGGGAAGCTTTCTTT TRBJ1-1 TRBV30 NA NA
CASSLPLATDTQYF TGTGCCAGCAGTTTACCGCTAGCGACAGATACGCAGTATTTT TRBJ2-3 TRBV28 NA NA
CSVLSGRVSNEQFF TGCAGCGTTCTTAGCGGGAGAGTTTCCAATGAGCAGTTCTTC TRBJ2-1 TRBV29-1 TRBD2 NA